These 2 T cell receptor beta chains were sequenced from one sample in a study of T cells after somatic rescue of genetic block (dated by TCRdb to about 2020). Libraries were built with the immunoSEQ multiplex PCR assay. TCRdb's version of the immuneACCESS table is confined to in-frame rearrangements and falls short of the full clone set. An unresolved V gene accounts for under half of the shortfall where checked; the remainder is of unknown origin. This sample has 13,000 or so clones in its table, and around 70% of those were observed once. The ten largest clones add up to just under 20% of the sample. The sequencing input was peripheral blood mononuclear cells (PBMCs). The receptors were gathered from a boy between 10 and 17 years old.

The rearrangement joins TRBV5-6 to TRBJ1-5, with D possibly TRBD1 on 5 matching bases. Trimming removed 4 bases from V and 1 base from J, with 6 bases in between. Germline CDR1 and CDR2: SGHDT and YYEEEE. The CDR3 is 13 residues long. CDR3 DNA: TGTGCCAGCAGCCGGGACAGCAATCAGCCCCAGCATTTT. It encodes CASSRDSNQPQHF.

The CDR3, as DNA: TGTGCCAGCTCACCACCGAGGCTAGCGGGCTCCTACGAGCAGTACTTC. This gives the protein CASSPPRLAGSYEQYF. The chain recombines TRBV18 with TRBJ2-7, with 8 nucleotides matching TRBD2. Germline values: CDR1 KGHSH, CDR2 LQKENI. The length of the CDR3 is 16 residues. Trimming removed 0 bases from V and 0 bases from J; junction bases left unmatched: 4.